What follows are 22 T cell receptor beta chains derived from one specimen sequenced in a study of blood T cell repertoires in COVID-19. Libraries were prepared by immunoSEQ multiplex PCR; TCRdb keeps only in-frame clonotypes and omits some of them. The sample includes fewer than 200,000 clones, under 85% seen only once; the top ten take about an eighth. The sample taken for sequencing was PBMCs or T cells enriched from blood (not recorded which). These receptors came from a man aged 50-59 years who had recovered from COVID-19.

The CDR3 nucleotides are TGCGCCAGCAGCCGGGACAGGAGCACAGATACGCAGTATTTT. Encoded protein: CASSRDRSTDTQYF. This chain links TRBV5-1 with TRBJ2-3; 8 nucleotides align to TRBD1. Germline CDR1 is SGHRS and CDR2 is YFSETQ. Trimming removed 4 bases from V and 0 bases from J; junction bases left unmatched: 1. The CDR3 runs 14 residues.

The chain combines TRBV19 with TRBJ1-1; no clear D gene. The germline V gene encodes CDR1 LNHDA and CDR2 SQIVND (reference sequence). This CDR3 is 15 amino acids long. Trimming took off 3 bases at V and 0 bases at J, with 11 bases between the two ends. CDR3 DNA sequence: TGTGCCAGTAGTATGCTGCTTAGTATGAACACTGAAGCTTTCTTT. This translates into CASSMLLSMNTEAFF.

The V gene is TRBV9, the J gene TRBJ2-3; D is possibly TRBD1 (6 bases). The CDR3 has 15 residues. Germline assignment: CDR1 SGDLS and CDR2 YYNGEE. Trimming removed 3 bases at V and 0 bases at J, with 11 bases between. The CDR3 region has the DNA TGTGCCAGCAGCGGGGGGCTGATTAGCACAGATACGCAGTATTTT. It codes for CASSGGLISTDTQYF.

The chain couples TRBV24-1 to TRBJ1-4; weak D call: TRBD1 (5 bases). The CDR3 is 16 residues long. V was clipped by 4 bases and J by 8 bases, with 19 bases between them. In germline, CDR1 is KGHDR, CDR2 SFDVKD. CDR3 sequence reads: CATSDPGTTGGEKLFF. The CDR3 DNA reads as TGTGCCACCAGTGACCCCGGGACTACCGGCGGAGAAAAACTGTTTTTT.

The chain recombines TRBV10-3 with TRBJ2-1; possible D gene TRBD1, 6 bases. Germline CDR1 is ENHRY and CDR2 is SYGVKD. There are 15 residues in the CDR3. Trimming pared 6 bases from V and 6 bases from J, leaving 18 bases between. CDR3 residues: CAIRGAAGVPNEQFF. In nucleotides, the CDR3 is TGTGCCATCAGGGGGGCAGCCGGAGTTCCCAATGAGCAGTTCTTC.

CDR3 in amino acids: CASSPFTGELFF. The DNA of the CDR3 is TGTGCCAGCTCACCCTTCACCGGGGAGCTGTTTTTT. V is TRBV18 and J is TRBJ2-2; D not resolved. Trimming took off 3 bases at V and 4 bases at J, with 3 bases between the two ends. Germline values: CDR1 KGHSH, CDR2 LQKENI. The CDR3 sequence is 12 residues long.

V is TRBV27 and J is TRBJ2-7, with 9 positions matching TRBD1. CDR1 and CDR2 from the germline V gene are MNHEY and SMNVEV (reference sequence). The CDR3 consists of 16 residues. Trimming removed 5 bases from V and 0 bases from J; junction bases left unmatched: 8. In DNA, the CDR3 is TGTGCCAGCAGTCGCCGGGGGACAGGGACCTCCTACGAGCAGTACTTC. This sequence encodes CASSRRGTGTSYEQYF.

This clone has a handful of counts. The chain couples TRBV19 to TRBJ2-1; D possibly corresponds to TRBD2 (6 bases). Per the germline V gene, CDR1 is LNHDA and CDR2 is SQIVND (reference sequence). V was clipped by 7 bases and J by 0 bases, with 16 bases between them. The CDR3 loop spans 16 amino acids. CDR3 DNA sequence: TGTGCCAGTACCCTGGGCGGGGTGAGCTCCTACAATGAGCAGTTCTTC. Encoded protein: CASTLGGVSSYNEQFF.

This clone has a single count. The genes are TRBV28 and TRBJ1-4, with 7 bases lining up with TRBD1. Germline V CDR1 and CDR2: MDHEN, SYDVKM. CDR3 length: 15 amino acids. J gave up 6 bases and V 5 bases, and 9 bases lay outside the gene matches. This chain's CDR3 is CASSPIWGQHEKLFF. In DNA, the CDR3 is TGTGCCAGCAGTCCCATATGGGGACAGCATGAAAAACTGTTTTTT.

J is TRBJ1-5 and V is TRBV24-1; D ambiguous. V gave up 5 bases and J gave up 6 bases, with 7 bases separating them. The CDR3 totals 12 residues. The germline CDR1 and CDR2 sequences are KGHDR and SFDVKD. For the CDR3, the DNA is TGTGCCACCAGTGTAGCCGGTCAGCCCCAGCATTTT. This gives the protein CATSVAGQPQHF.

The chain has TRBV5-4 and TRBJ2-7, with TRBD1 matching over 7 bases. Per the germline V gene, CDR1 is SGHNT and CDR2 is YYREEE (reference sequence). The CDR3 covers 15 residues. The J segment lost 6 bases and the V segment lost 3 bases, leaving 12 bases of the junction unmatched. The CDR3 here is CASSSSATGRGEQYF. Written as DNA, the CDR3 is TGTGCCAGCAGCTCCTCGGCGACAGGGCGAGGCGAGCAGTACTTC. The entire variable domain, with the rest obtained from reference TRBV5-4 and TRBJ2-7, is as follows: ETGVTQSPTHLIKTRGQQVTLRCSSQSGHNTVSWYQQALGQGPQFIFQYYREEENGRGNFPPRFSGLQFPNYSSELNVNALELDDSALYLCASSSSATGRGEQYFGPGTRLTVT.

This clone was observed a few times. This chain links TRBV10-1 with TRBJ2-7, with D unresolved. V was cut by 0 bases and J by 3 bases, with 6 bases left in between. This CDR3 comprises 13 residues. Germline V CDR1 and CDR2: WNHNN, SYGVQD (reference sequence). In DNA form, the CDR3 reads TGCGCCAGCAGTGAGTCTCGCGACTACGAGCAGTACTTC. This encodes CASSESRDYEQYF.

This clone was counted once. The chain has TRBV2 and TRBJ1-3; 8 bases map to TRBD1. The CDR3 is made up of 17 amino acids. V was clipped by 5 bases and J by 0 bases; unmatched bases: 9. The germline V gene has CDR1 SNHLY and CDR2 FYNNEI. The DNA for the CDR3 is TGTGCCAGCAGTCCCGGGACAGGACCCGTCTCTGGAAACACCATATATTTT. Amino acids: CASSPGTGPVSGNTIYF.

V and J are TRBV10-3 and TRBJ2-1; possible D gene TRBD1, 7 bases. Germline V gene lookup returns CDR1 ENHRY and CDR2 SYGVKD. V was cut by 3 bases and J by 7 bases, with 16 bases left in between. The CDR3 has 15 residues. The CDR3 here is CAISDPDREANEQFF. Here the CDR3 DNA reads TGTGCCATCAGTGACCCCGACAGGGAGGCTAATGAGCAGTTCTTC.

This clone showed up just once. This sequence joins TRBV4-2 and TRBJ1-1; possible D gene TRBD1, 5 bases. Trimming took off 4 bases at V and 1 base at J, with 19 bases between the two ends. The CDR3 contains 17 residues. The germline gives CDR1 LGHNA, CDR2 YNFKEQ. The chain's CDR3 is CASSRARGGGRNTEAFF. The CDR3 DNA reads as TGTGCCAGCAGCCGGGCTCGGGGTGGGGGGAGGAACACTGAAGCTTTCTTT.

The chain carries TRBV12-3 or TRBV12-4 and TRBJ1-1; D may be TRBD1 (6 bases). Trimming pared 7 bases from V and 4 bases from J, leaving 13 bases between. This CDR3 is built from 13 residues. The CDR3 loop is CASTRRGGTEAFF. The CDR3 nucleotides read TGTGCCAGCACCCGAAGGGGGGGCACTGAAGCTTTCTTT.

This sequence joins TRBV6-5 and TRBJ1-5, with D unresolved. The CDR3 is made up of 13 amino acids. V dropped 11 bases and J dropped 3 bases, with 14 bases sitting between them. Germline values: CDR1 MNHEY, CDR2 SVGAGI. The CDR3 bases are TGTGCCGCGCGACTAGTGAACAATCAGCCCCAGCATTTT. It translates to CAARLVNNQPQHF.

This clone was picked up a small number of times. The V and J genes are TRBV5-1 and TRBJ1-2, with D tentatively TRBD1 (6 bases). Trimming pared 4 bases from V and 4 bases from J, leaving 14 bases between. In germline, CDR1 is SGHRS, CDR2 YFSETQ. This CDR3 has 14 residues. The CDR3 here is CASSREGDSYGYTF. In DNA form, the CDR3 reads TGCGCCAGCAGCAGGGAGGGGGATAGCTATGGCTACACCTTC.

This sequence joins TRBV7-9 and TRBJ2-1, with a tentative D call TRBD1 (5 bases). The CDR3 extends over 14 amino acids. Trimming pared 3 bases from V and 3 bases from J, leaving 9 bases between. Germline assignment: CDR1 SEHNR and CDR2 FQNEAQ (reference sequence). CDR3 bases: TGTGCCAGCAGCTTGGGGCAAAGCTACAATGAGCAGTTCTTC. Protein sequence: CASSLGQSYNEQFF.

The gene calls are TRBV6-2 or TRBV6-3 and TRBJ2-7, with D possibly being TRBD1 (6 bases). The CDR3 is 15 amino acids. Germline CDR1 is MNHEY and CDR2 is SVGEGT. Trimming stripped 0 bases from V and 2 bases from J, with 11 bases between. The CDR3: CASSYSGRGAYEQYF. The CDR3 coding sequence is TGTGCCAGCAGTTACTCGGGCAGGGGAGCCTACGAGCAGTACTTC.

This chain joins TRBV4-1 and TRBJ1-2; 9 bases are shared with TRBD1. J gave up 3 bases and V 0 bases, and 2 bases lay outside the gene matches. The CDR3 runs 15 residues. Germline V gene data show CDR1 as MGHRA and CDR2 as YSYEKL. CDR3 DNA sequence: TGCGCCAGCAGCCAAGATGGGACAGGGTACTATGGCTACACCTTC. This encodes CASSQDGTGYYGYTF.

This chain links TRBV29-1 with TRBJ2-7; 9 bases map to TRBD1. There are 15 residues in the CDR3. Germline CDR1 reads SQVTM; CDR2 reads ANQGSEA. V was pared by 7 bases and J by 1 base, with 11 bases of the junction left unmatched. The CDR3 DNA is TGCAGCGGGTCTGCTCCGGGACAGGGATCCTACGAGCAGTACTTC. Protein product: CSGSAPGQGSYEQYF.